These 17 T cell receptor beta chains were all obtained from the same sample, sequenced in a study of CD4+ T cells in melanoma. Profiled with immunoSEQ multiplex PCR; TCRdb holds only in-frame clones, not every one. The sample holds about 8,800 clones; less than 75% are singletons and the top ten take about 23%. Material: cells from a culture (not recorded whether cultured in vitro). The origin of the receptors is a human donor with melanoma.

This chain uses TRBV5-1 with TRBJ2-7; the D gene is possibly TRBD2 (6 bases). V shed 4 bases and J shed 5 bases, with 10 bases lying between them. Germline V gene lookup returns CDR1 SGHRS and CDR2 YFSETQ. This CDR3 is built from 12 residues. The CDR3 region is CASSETGDEQYF. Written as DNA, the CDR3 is TGCGCCAGCAGCGAAACGGGAGACGAGCAGTACTTC.

The CDR3 region is CASSSINQETQYF. CDR3 sequence (DNA): TGTGCCAGCAGCTCTATAAACCAAGAGACCCAGTACTTC. The chain joins TRBV2 to TRBJ2-5; D gene uncertain. Trimming cost V 6 bases and J 0 bases, with 8 bases left between them. CDR1 SNHLY and CDR2 FYNNEI come from the germline V gene. This CDR3 is 13 amino acids long.

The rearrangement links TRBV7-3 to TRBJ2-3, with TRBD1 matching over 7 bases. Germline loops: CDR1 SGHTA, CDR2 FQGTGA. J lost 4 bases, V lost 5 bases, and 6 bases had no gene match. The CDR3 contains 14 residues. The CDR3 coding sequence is TGTGCCAGCAGCCCCTTAGGGGGCCCAGATACGCAGTATTTT. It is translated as CASSPLGGPDTQYF.

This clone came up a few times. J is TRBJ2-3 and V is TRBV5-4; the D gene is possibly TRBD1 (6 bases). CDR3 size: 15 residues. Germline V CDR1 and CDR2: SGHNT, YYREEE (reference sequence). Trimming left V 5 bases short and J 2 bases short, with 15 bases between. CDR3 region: CASSLPRGYTDTQYF. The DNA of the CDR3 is TGTGCCAGCAGTCTTCCCAGGGGTTACACAGATACGCAGTATTTT.

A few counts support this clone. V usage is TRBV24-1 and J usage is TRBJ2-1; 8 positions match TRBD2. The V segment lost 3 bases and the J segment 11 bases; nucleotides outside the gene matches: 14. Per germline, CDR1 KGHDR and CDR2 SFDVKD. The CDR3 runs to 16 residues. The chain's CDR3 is CATSDPRAGGTMKQFF. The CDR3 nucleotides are TGTGCCACCAGTGATCCTCGGGCGGGGGGCACAATGAAGCAGTTCTTC.

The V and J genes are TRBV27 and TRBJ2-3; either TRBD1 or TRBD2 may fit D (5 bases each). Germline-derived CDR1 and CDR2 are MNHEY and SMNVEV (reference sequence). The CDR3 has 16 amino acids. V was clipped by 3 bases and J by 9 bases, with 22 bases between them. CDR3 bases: TGTGCCAGCAGTTTTGATAGCGCTCCCCCCTGGGGGACGCAGTATTTT. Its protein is CASSFDSAPPWGTQYF.

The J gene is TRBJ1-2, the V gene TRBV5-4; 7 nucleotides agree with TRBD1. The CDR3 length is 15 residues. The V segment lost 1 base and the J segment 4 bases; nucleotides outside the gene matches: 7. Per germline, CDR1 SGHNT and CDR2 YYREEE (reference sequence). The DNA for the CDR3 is TGTGCCAGCAGCTTGAAGGACAGGCAGGGCTATGGCTACACCTTC. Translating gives CASSLKDRQGYGYTF.

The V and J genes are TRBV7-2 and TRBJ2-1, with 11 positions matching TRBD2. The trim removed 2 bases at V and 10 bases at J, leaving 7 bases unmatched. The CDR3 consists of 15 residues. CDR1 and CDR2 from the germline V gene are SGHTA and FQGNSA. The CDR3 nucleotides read TGTGCCAGCAGCTTACTAGCGGGGGGCCACTCGGAGCAGTTCTTC. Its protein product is CASSLLAGGHSEQFF.

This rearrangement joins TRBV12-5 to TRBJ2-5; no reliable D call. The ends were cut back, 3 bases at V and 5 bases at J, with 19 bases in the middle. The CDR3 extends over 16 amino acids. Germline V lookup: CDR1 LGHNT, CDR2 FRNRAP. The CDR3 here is CASGLEAAPAFETQYF. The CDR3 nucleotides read TGTGCTAGTGGTTTAGAGGCAGCGCCCGCGTTTGAGACCCAGTACTTC.

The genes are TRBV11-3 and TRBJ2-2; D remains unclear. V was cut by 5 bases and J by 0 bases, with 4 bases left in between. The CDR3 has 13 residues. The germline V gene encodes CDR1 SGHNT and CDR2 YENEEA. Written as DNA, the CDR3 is TGTGCCAGCAGCGGGGCGAACACCGGGGAGCTGTTTTTT. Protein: CASSGANTGELFF.

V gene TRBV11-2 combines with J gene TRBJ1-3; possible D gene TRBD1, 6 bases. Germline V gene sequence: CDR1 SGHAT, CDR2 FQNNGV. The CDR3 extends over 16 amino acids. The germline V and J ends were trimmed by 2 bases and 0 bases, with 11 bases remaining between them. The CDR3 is CASSLYTGSSGNTIYF. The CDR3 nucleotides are TGTGCCAGCAGCTTATACACAGGGAGCTCTGGAAACACCATATATTTT.

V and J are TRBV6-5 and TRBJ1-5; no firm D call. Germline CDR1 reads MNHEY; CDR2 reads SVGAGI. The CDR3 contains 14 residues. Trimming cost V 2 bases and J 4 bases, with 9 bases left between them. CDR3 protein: CASSYQVGNQPQHF. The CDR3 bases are TGTGCCAGCAGTTACCAGGTAGGGAATCAGCCCCAGCATTTT.

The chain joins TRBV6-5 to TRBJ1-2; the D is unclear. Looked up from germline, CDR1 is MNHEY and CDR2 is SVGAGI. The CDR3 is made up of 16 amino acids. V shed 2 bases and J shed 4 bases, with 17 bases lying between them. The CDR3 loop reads CASSYKSFSSSYGYTF. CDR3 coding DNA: TGTGCCAGCAGTTACAAATCATTCAGTAGTAGCTATGGCTACACCTTC.

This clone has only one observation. The CDR3 loop reads CASSSPLTGSYEQYF. The DNA for the CDR3 is TGTGCCAGCAGCTCCCCGTTGACAGGGTCCTACGAGCAGTACTTC. V gene TRBV11-2 combines with J gene TRBJ2-7; 7 nucleotides line up with TRBD1. Trimming at V came to 4 bases and at J to 1 base, leaving 7 bases not matched to a gene. The CDR3 extends over 15 amino acids. The V gene's germline CDR1 is SGHAT and CDR2 FQNNGV.

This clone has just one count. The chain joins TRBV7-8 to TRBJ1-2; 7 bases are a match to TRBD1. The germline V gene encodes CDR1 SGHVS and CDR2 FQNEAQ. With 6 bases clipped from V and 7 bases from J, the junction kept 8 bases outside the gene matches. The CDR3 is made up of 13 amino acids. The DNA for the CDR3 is TGTGCCAGCAGTCCAGGGGGGGACAGTGGCTACACCTTC. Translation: CASSPGGDSGYTF.

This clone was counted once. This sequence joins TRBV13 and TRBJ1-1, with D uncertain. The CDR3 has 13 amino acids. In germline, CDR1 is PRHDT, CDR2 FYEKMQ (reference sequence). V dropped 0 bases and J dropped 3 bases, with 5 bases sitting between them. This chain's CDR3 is CASSLGQHTEAFF. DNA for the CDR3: TGTGCCAGCAGCTTAGGACAGCACACTGAAGCTTTCTTT.

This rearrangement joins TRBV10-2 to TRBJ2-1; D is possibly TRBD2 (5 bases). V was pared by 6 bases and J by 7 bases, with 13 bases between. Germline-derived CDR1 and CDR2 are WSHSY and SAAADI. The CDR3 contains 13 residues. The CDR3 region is CASSRGVGNEQFF. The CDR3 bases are TGCGCCAGCAGCCGGGGTGTAGGGAATGAGCAGTTCTTC.